Following are 18 T cell receptor beta chains from one sample sequenced in a study of shared clonotypes between healthy human individuals. Naive CD8 cells lacked CD45RO, underwent positive selection for CCR7 and left out terminally differentiated effector memory CD45RA+ cells. Repertoires were generated with immunoSEQ multiplex PCR, while TCRdb's copy carries only in-frame clones and drops some. The sample has a few million clones; roughly 95% are singletons. Sequencing was performed on naive CD8+ T cells from PBMCs. The receptors stem from a man aged 18 to 30 in good health. Some clones in this sample may be carry-over from other donors' samples.

Comments on this clone: The sample holds other DNA sequences that translate to the same CDR3. The chain combines TRBV28 with TRBJ2-1, with no clear D. This CDR3 comprises 12 residues. Trimming removed 3 bases from V and 6 bases from J, with 6 bases in between. Germline V lookup: CDR1 MDHEN, CDR2 SYDVKM. Written as DNA, the CDR3 is TGTGCCAGCAGTTTTGGTCGCAATGAGCAGTTCTTC. It encodes CASSFGRNEQFF.

This chain joins TRBV27 and TRBJ2-2, with a weak D call TRBD2 (6 bases). The CDR3 is 16 residues long. Trimming pared 6 bases from V and 3 bases from J, leaving 17 bases between. From germline, CDR1 is MNHEY and CDR2 SMNVEV (reference sequence). CDR3 sequence (DNA): TGTGCCAGCAGCCCCCCTGGGAGGCGGGACACCGGGGAGCTGTTTTTT. This sequence encodes CASSPPGRRDTGELFF.

This sequence joins TRBV27 and TRBJ2-2, with 7 bases matching TRBD1. The CDR3 runs 17 residues. Germline V gene data show CDR1 as MNHEY and CDR2 as SMNVEV (reference sequence). With V trimmed by 2 bases and J by 3 bases, 9 bases remained unmatched. The CDR3 coding sequence is TGTGCCAGCAGTTTAGACAGGGCCGGATTTTACACCGGGGAGCTGTTTTTT. It specifies CASSLDRAGFYTGELFF.

The sample holds one count of this clone. This rearrangement joins TRBV18 to TRBJ2-1; the match to TRBD1 covers 7 bases. Germline trimming cut 2 bases from V and 3 bases from J; bases unmatched to any gene: 7. The germline V gene has CDR1 KGHSH and CDR2 LQKENI. The CDR3 contains 16 residues. The CDR3 DNA reads TGTGCCAGCTCACCAGACAGGGTTGTAGGCTACAATGAGCAGTTCTTC. It is translated as CASSPDRVVGYNEQFF.

The chain employs TRBV5-4 and TRBJ2-5; 15 bases match TRBD2. Germline V CDR1 and CDR2: SGHNT, YYREEE (reference sequence). J gave up 5 bases and V 4 bases, and 9 bases lay outside the gene matches. The CDR3 length is 17 residues. In DNA form, the CDR3 reads TGTGCCAGCAGCGATGGGACTAGCGGGAGGTCTTACGAGACCCAGTACTTC. It encodes CASSDGTSGRSYETQYF.

The chain joins TRBV11-2 to TRBJ1-1; no definite D call. The germline V gene encodes CDR1 SGHAT and CDR2 FQNNGV. V was pared by 2 bases and J by 1 base, with 8 bases between. This CDR3 region has 14 residues. The CDR3 DNA follows: TGTGCCAGCAGCTTAACAGTCGGGAACACTGAAGCTTTCTTT. It yields the protein CASSLTVGNTEAFF.

Note on this clone: The junction departs from germline at one end; a sequencing error may be responsible. J is TRBJ1-5 and V is TRBV30, with TRBD1 matching 9 bases. This CDR3 contains 15 residues. Germline V CDR1 and CDR2: GTSNPN, SVGIG (reference sequence). The CDR3 protein is CAWSDRGLSNRPQHF. The CDR3 bases are TGTGCCTGGAGTGACAGGGGGCTCAGCAATCGGCCCCAGCATTTT.

Concerning this clone itself: Other DNA sequences of this sample code for an identical CDR3. This chain joins TRBV6-5 and TRBJ2-7; D is tentatively TRBD1 or TRBD2 (5 bases each). Germline-derived CDR1 and CDR2 are MNHEY and SVGAGI. The germline V and J ends were trimmed by 6 bases and 3 bases, with 12 bases remaining between them. This CDR3 is built from 13 residues. The CDR3 bases are TGTGCCAGCAGCTTGGGACCCATCTACGAGCAGTACTTC. Amino acids: CASSLGPIYEQYF.

The chain combines TRBV25-1 with TRBJ2-3; D remains unclear. This CDR3 comprises 12 residues. Germline assignment: CDR1 MGHDK and CDR2 SYGVNS. V shed 0 bases and J shed 5 bases, with 3 bases lying between them. Here the CDR3 DNA reads TGTGCCAGCAGTGAATACGGAGATACGCAGTATTTT. Its translation: CASSEYGDTQYF.

The gene calls are TRBV29-1 and TRBJ2-7; D is perhaps TRBD2 (5 bases). V was shortened by 4 bases and J by 7 bases, with 14 bases between the two germline ends. The CDR3 consists of 12 residues. In germline, CDR1 is SQVTM, CDR2 ANQGSEA. The CDR3 DNA follows: TGCAGCGTTGTATCTCGGGATAGAGAGCAGTACTTC. As protein: CSVVSRDREQYF.

The chain recombines TRBV27 with TRBJ2-3, with D perhaps TRBD1 (5 bases). The germline V and J ends were trimmed by 4 bases and 6 bases, with 14 bases remaining between them. CDR1 and CDR2 from the germline V gene are MNHEY and SMNVEV (reference sequence). CDR3 length equals 14 residues. Written as DNA, the CDR3 is TGTGCCAGCAGTTACAGGAAGAAGGCGGATACGCAGTATTTT. Its protein product is CASSYRKKADTQYF.

CDR3 protein: CASSFFGWAQPQHF. In nucleotides, the CDR3 is TGTGCCAGCAGTTTTTTCGGTTGGGCTCAGCCCCAGCATTTT. This sequence joins TRBV28 and TRBJ1-5; D unclear. Germline V CDR1 and CDR2: MDHEN, SYDVKM. This CDR3 has 14 residues. Trimming pared 3 bases from V and 6 bases from J, leaving 12 bases between.

The CDR3 spells CASNDRGETQYF. As DNA, the CDR3 is TGTGCCAGCAACGACAGGGGGGAGACCCAGTACTTC. The genes are TRBV6-6 and TRBJ2-5; 9 bases fit TRBD1. The CDR3 has 12 residues. Per germline, CDR1 MNHNY and CDR2 SVGAGI (reference sequence). J was trimmed by 5 bases and V by 7 bases; bases with no gene match: 2.

V usage is TRBV27 and J usage is TRBJ2-7, with D tentatively TRBD2 (5 bases). This CDR3 is 15 amino acids long. The germline V and J ends were trimmed by 3 bases and 3 bases, with 15 bases remaining between them. Germline V lookup: CDR1 MNHEY, CDR2 SMNVEV (reference sequence). Written as DNA, the CDR3 is TGTGCCAGCAGTTTTATTGGGCCCGCGGGCTACGAGCAGTACTTC. It codes for CASSFIGPAGYEQYF.

This sequence joins TRBV11-2 and TRBJ2-1, with D possibly matching TRBD1 (5 bases). Germline-derived CDR1 and CDR2 are SGHAT and FQNNGV. V gave up 1 base and J gave up 4 bases, with 14 bases separating them. The CDR3 has 16 amino acids. This CDR3 is CASSLGVGRAYNEQFF. The CDR3 bases are TGTGCCAGCAGCTTAGGAGTAGGCAGGGCATACAATGAGCAGTTCTTC. The whole variable domain, remainder taken from reference TRBV11-2 and TRBJ2-1, is EAGVAQSPRYKIIEKRQSVAFWCNPISGHATLYWYQQILGQGPKLLIQFQNNGVVDDSQLPKDRFSAERLKGVDSTLKIQPAKLEDSAVYLCASSLGVGRAYNEQFFGPGTRLTVL.

The chain is built from TRBV2 and TRBJ1-4; the match to TRBD1 covers 7 bases. This CDR3 has 15 residues. The V and J ends lost 7 bases and 10 bases, in that order; junction bases with no gene match: 15. CDR1 is SNHLY, CDR2 FYNNEI, per germline. The CDR3 nucleotides are TGTGCCAGCACCAATGGGACAGTTCGAAACGGAAAACTGTTTTTT. Translation: CASTNGTVRNGKLFF.

The chain recombines TRBV19 with TRBJ2-1, with 15 nucleotides matching TRBD2. This CDR3 is built from 16 residues. V lost 5 bases to trimming and J lost 8 bases; unmatched junction nucleotides: 7. Germline CDR1 is LNHDA and CDR2 is SQIVND (reference sequence). CDR3: CASSGGTSGRFDEQFF. The CDR3, as DNA: TGTGCCAGTAGTGGTGGGACTAGCGGGAGGTTTGATGAGCAGTTCTTC.

This chain connects TRBV4-2 to TRBJ1-1, with 8 bases fitting TRBD1. Germline CDR1 reads LGHNA; CDR2 reads YNFKEQ. The CDR3 runs 16 residues. Unmatched junction bases numbered 6, after V lost 3 bases and J lost 0 bases. The CDR3: CASSQSLTGVNTEAFF. Written as DNA, the CDR3 is TGTGCCAGCAGCCAGTCACTGACAGGGGTGAACACTGAAGCTTTCTTT.